Presented here are 14 T cell receptor beta chains from one specimen sequenced in a study of somatic mutations in cytotoxic T cells in rheumatoid arthritis. Sequenced by immunoSEQ multiplex PCR; TCRdb stores in-frame clones only, minus some. The profile shows about 19,000 clones, about 85% of them singletons. Material: CD8+ T cells sorted from blood. Every receptor here comes from a woman in her thirties or forties with rheumatoid arthritis.

The CDR3 region has the DNA TGCGCCAGCAGCCCCGAAGGGAGAGGTGAAAAACTGTTTTTT. This gives the protein CASSPEGRGEKLFF. The chain joins TRBV4-1 to TRBJ1-4, with D hard to call. Germline assignment: CDR1 MGHRA and CDR2 YSYEKL. Trimming left V 4 bases short and J 7 bases short, with 13 bases between. This CDR3 region has 14 residues.

This clone was seen a handful of times. The V gene is TRBV4-1, the J gene TRBJ1-1; perhaps TRBD1 as D (6 bases). V shed 4 bases and J shed 8 bases, with 17 bases lying between them. Germline V gives CDR1 MGHRA, CDR2 YSYEKL. CDR3 length: 14 residues. CDR3 sequence (DNA): TGCGCCAGCAGCCTGAGGCGAGGGGGTAGGGAAGCTTTCTTT. This translates into CASSLRRGGREAFF.

This clone was observed once. The chain has TRBV9 and TRBJ2-3, with a tentative D call TRBD2 (6 bases). The V gene lost 3 bases and the J gene lost 0 bases, with 14 bases spanning the gap. This CDR3 is 16 amino acids long. CDR1 and CDR2 (germline): SGDLS, YYNGEE. In nucleotides, the CDR3 is TGTGCCAGCAGCGGCCGGGACTCCACTAGCACAGATACGCAGTATTTT. Amino acids: CASSGRDSTSTDTQYF.

V gene TRBV6-6 combines with J gene TRBJ1-2; TRBD1 might be the D (6 bases). The CDR3 has 15 amino acids. Germline V gives CDR1 MNHNY, CDR2 SVGAGI (reference sequence). V was clipped by 2 bases and J by 6 bases, with 16 bases between them. CDR3 amino acids: CASSYAPRGADGYTF. The CDR3 DNA reads TGTGCCAGCAGTTACGCACCTCGGGGGGCGGATGGCTACACCTTC.

This clone showed up just a few times. This sequence joins TRBV5-1 and TRBJ1-1, with 7 bases that match TRBD1. The CDR3 has 16 amino acids. Germline lookup yields CDR1 SGHRS and CDR2 YFSETQ. With 7 bases clipped from V and 1 base from J, the junction kept 13 bases outside the gene matches. The CDR3, as DNA: TGCGCCAGCGCTTCCCCGGGAGGGACAGCGAACACTGAAGCTTTCTTT. As protein: CASASPGGTANTEAFF.

This clone showed up just once. V and J are TRBV7-6 and TRBJ2-7; D is uncertain. The CDR3 has 13 amino acids. Germline CDR1 SGHVS, CDR2 FNYEAQ. V was pared by 1 base and J by 7 bases, with 11 bases between. The CDR3 loop is CASSLEEVSEQYF. CDR3 bases: TGTGCCAGCAGCTTAGAAGAGGTTTCAGAGCAGTACTTC.

The chain employs TRBV19 and TRBJ1-4; D might be TRBD1 (6 bases). This CDR3 has 17 residues. V dropped 5 bases and J dropped 7 bases, with 23 bases sitting between them. Germline CDR1 LNHDA, CDR2 SQIVND (reference sequence). The CDR3 DNA is TGTGCCAGTAGTCCCTCCCTTTGGGGGCTTGGGAGTGAAAAACTGTTTTTT. Translation: CASSPSLWGLGSEKLFF.

As to this clone: An end of the junction differs from the germline gene, which may be a read error. This sequence joins TRBV7-3 and TRBJ2-3; 9 positions agree with TRBD2. Germline CDR1 reads SGHTA; CDR2 reads FQGTGA. CDR3 length equals 18 residues. CDR3 bases: TGTGCCAGCAGCTTAACTGGGGGTAGCGGGGGAAGCACTGATACGCAGTATTTT. Its translation: CASSLTGGSGGSTDTQYF.

The chain is built from TRBV9 and TRBJ2-5; the D gene is possibly TRBD2 (6 bases). Germline lookup yields CDR1 SGDLS and CDR2 YYNGEE. V was trimmed by 2 bases and J by 7 bases, leaving 6 bases between them. The CDR3 runs 11 residues. The CDR3 nucleotides are TGTGCCAGCAGCGTGGGGGGGACCCAGTACTTC. It specifies CASSVGGTQYF.

This sequence joins TRBV5-1 and TRBJ2-5, with a possible D match to TRBD2 (5 bases). The CDR3 totals 11 residues. Germline CDR1 SGHRS, CDR2 YFSETQ. V dropped 5 bases and J dropped 11 bases, with 13 bases sitting between them. The CDR3 protein is CASRGAGEQYF. The CDR3 DNA sequence: TGCGCCAGCAGGGGAGCAGGAGAGCAGTACTTC.

The gene calls are TRBV2 and TRBJ2-5; D unresolved. This CDR3 region has 13 residues. V dropped 5 bases and J dropped 2 bases, with 9 bases sitting between them. Germline lookup yields CDR1 SNHLY and CDR2 FYNNEI. DNA for the CDR3: TGTGCCAGCAGTACAACCTCTCAAGAGACCCAGTACTTC. As protein: CASSTTSQETQYF. The complete variable domain, with remaining parts taken from reference TRBV2 and TRBJ2-5, reads EPEVTQTPSHQVTQMGQEVILRCVPISNHLYFYWYRQILGQKVEFLVSFYNNEISEKSEIFDDQFSVERPDGSNFTLKIRSTKLEDSAMYFCASSTTSQETQYFGPGTRLLVL.

V is TRBV7-8 and J is TRBJ1-2; TRBD1 matches at 10 bases. J gave up 7 bases and V 0 bases, and 2 bases lay outside the gene matches. The CDR3 has 14 amino acids. Germline CDR1 reads SGHVS; CDR2 reads FQNEAQ. For the CDR3, the DNA is TGTGCCAGCAGCTTAGCCGACAGGGGGCCTGGCTACACCTTC. Encoded protein: CASSLADRGPGYTF.

The chain employs TRBV5-1 and TRBJ2-2; D is possibly TRBD2 (7 bases). The V gene's germline CDR1 is SGHRS and CDR2 YFSETQ. The V end was cut by 2 bases, the J end by 3 bases, with 11 bases between. The CDR3 loop spans 15 amino acids. CDR3: CASSLGGGDTGELFF. The CDR3 region has the DNA TGCGCCAGCAGCTTAGGCGGGGGCGACACCGGGGAGCTGTTTTTT.

This chain connects TRBV5-6 to TRBJ2-7, with 8 bases identical to TRBD1. Looked up from germline, CDR1 is SGHDT and CDR2 is YYEEEE. Unmatched junction bases numbered 7, after V lost 5 bases and J lost 0 bases. CDR3 length: 15 residues. The CDR3 reads CASSPAGTGSYEQYF. CDR3 coding DNA: TGTGCCAGCAGTCCCGCCGGGACAGGCTCCTACGAGCAGTACTTC.